These 23 T cell receptor beta chains share one sample of origin, sequenced in a study of T cell changes during pregnancy in multiple sclerosis. Method: immunoSEQ multiplex PCR; TCRdb's copy keeps in-frame clones and lacks some. The profile covers around 13,000 clones, with roughly 88% appearing a single time and 7.7% taken by the ten largest. The input for sequencing was CD8+ T cells from peripheral blood mononuclear cells, taken in the second trimester of pregnancy. The receptor source for this set is a female donor in good health, enrolled as a control in a pregnancy study.

This chain connects TRBV18 to TRBJ2-1, with 9 bases that match TRBD2. The CDR3 totals 15 residues. The J segment lost 10 bases and the V segment lost 1 base, leaving 8 bases of the junction unmatched. Germline V lookup: CDR1 KGHSH, CDR2 LQKENI. CDR3 sequence: CASSPLAGVQDEQFF. In DNA form, the CDR3 reads TGTGCCAGCTCACCACTAGCGGGAGTTCAGGACGAGCAGTTCTTC. Combining the CDR3 with reference TRBV18 and TRBJ2-1 gives the whole variable domain NAGVMQNPRHLVRRRGQEARLRCSPMKGHSHVYWYRQLPEEGLKFMVYLQKENIIDESGMPKERFSAEFPKEGPSILRIQQVVRGDSAAYFCASSPLAGVQDEQFFGPGTRLTVL.

The chain uses TRBV4-3 and TRBJ2-1; the match to TRBD2 covers 12 bases. The V and J ends lost 2 bases and 10 bases, in that order; junction bases with no gene match: 3. The CDR3 has 14 amino acids. Germline V gene data show CDR1 as LGHNA and CDR2 as YSLEER. The chain's CDR3 is CASSQLAGGGEQFF. The CDR3 DNA sequence: TGCGCCAGCAGCCAACTAGCGGGAGGGGGAGAGCAGTTCTTC.

By share of the sample, this clone is medium-sized. The same CDR3 is also encoded by other DNA sequences in this sample. This chain connects TRBV10-3 to TRBJ2-6; a weak D match, TRBD2 (5 bases). V shed 0 bases and J shed 0 bases, with 6 bases lying between them. The CDR3 has 16 amino acids. The germline CDR1 and CDR2 sequences are ENHRY and SYGVKD. CDR3 nucleotides: TGTGCCATCAGTGAGTCAGAGGGCTCTGGGGCCAACGTCCTGACTTTC. This codes for CAISESEGSGANVLTF.

This clone rates as medium-sized (0.01 to 0.1%). This chain links TRBV4-2 with TRBJ2-1; 8 bases are shared with TRBD2. Germline CDR1 is LGHNA and CDR2 is YNFKEQ. V lost 1 base, J lost 4 bases, and 6 bases stayed unmatched. CDR3 length equals 16 residues. This chain's CDR3 is CASSQGGGLGYNEQFF. CDR3 bases: TGTGCCAGCAGCCAAGGGGGGGGACTAGGTTACAATGAGCAGTTCTTC.

The V and J genes are TRBV5-6 and TRBJ2-7, with unresolved D. Germline CDR1 reads SGHDT; CDR2 reads YYEEEE. V gave up 1 base and J gave up 7 bases, with 15 bases separating them. The CDR3 consists of 14 residues. CDR3 sequence: CASSLTEIRFEQYF. The CDR3 DNA sequence: TGTGCCAGCAGCTTGACGGAGATCCGGTTTGAGCAGTACTTC.

The table lists this clone with a count of one. This chain connects TRBV2 to TRBJ2-7, with 10 nucleotides matching TRBD2. The CDR3 contains 14 residues. V lost 7 bases and J lost 2; bases outside the gene matches: 5. The V gene's germline CDR1 is SNHLY and CDR2 FYNNEI. The CDR3 here is CASTKLAGAYEQYF. The CDR3 nucleotides read TGTGCCAGCACTAAGCTAGCGGGGGCCTACGAGCAGTACTTC.

V is TRBV6-5 and J is TRBJ2-1; 13 nucleotides align to TRBD2. Unmatched junction bases numbered 2, after V lost 2 bases and J lost 10 bases. Germline loops: CDR1 MNHEY, CDR2 SVGAGI. CDR3 length equals 14 residues. The DNA for the CDR3 is TGTGCCAGCAGTTACGGACTAGCGGGAGACGAGCAGTTCTTC. Translating it yields CASSYGLAGDEQFF.

This chain uses TRBV27 with TRBJ2-3, with TRBD1 identical over 9 bases. Germline V gene lookup returns CDR1 MNHEY and CDR2 SMNVEV (reference sequence). The junction had 7 bases not matched to a gene; V was cut back by 7 bases and J by 2 bases. The CDR3 spans 15 residues. The chain's CDR3 is CASNAGQGYTDTQYF. CDR3 nucleotides: TGTGCCAGCAATGCGGGACAGGGCTACACAGATACGCAGTATTTT.

V and J are TRBV27 and TRBJ2-2; D might be TRBD2 (5 bases). Germline values: CDR1 MNHEY, CDR2 SMNVEV (reference sequence). With 8 bases removed from V and 4 bases from J, the gap between germline ends came to 14 bases. The CDR3 consists of 14 residues. The CDR3 coding sequence is TGTGCCAGCTCAACCCTCGGGGTCACCGGGGAGCTGTTTTTT. Its protein product is CASSTLGVTGELFF.

This clone has a handful of counts. The CDR3 nucleotides read TGTGCCAGCAGTGACTCGGACAACAATGAGCAGTTCTTC. Residues: CASSDSDNNEQFF. The chain employs TRBV6-4 and TRBJ2-1; maybe TRBD1 (5 bases). Germline V gene data show CDR1 as MRHNA and CDR2 as SNTAGT. The CDR3 runs to 13 residues. V was shortened by 0 bases and J by 5 bases, with 5 bases between the two germline ends.

This chain uses TRBV30 with TRBJ2-2, with TRBD2 identical over 10 bases. This CDR3 spans 15 amino acids. The germline V gene has CDR1 GTSNPN and CDR2 SVGIG (reference sequence). The V segment lost 3 bases and the J segment 3 bases; nucleotides outside the gene matches: 4. In DNA form, the CDR3 reads TGTGCCTGGAGGAAAAGCGGGAGGGACACCGGGGAGCTGTTTTTT. This gives the protein CAWRKSGRDTGELFF.

The J gene is TRBJ2-1, the V gene TRBV29-1; 10 bases are shared with TRBD2. Germline CDR1 SQVTM, CDR2 ANQGSEA. Trimming cost V 5 bases and J 8 bases; bases outside gene matches: 6. The CDR3 spans 13 residues. In DNA form, the CDR3 reads TGCAGCGTTTCAAGCGGGGGGGCCCATGAGCAGTTCTTC. Translating it yields CSVSSGGAHEQFF.

The chain carries TRBV27 and TRBJ2-2, with 9 bases fitting TRBD1. The CDR3 runs to 16 residues. J gave up 3 bases and V 5 bases, and 7 bases lay outside the gene matches. Germline V gene sequence: CDR1 MNHEY, CDR2 SMNVEV (reference sequence). The CDR3 here is CASSGVDRGHTGELFF. The CDR3 coding sequence is TGTGCCAGCAGTGGGGTGGACAGGGGTCACACCGGGGAGCTGTTTTTT.

V is TRBV19 and J is TRBJ2-1; possible D gene TRBD1, 6 bases. The germline CDR1 and CDR2 sequences are LNHDA and SQIVND (reference sequence). Trimming shortened V by 6 bases and J by 6 bases, and 9 bases separated the two germline ends. The CDR3 spans 12 residues. Written as DNA, the CDR3 is TGTGCCAGTAGGGCAGGGGTCAATGAGCAGTTCTTC. Its translation: CASRAGVNEQFF.

The rearrangement links TRBV21-1 to TRBJ1-1. TRBV21-1 is designated a pseudogene. The CDR3 length is 13 residues. DNA for the CDR3: TGTGCCAGCCCAGCGGGGCACCACACTGAAGCTTTCTTT. As protein: CASPAGHHTEAFF.

V usage is TRBV6-5 and J usage is TRBJ1-5; 8 bases line up with TRBD1. CDR1 and CDR2 from the germline V gene are MNHEY and SVGAGI. The length of the CDR3 is 14 residues. Unmatched junction bases numbered 4, after V lost 7 bases and J lost 2 bases. The CDR3: CASKEGQGNQPQHF. The CDR3, as DNA: TGTGCCAGCAAGGAGGGACAGGGCAATCAGCCCCAGCATTTT.

The genes are TRBV16 and TRBJ2-7; 11 bases are a match to TRBD1. V trimming: 4 bases; J trimming: 2 bases; junction bases outside the gene matches: 4. Germline CDR1 and CDR2: KGHSY and FQNENV. This CDR3 region has 15 residues. CDR3 protein: CASSPAGQGAYEQYF. CDR3 bases: TGTGCCAGCAGCCCCGCGGGACAGGGGGCCTACGAGCAGTACTTC.

The CDR3 DNA is TGCGCCAGCAGCTTCCAGGGGGTGGGTGGCTACACCTTC. It codes for CASSFQGVGGYTF. The V gene is TRBV5-1, the J gene TRBJ1-2; 7 positions match TRBD1. This CDR3 has 13 amino acids. The germline V gene encodes CDR1 SGHRS and CDR2 YFSETQ. The ends lost 2 bases at V and 7 bases at J; junction bases unmatched: 5.

The gene calls are TRBV6-5 and TRBJ1-5; possibly TRBD1 for D (5 bases). Per germline, CDR1 MNHEY and CDR2 SVGAGI. The CDR3 is 14 residues long. Trimming left V 2 bases short and J 9 bases short, with 14 bases between. The CDR3 protein is CASSYAGRSGPQHF. In DNA form, the CDR3 reads TGTGCCAGCAGTTACGCAGGGCGGTCCGGGCCCCAGCATTTT.

This chain joins TRBV6-4 and TRBJ2-3; 10 bases line up with TRBD2. CDR1 and CDR2 (germline): MRHNA, SNTAGT. CDR3 length equals 16 residues. V shed 3 bases, J shed 6 bases, and the junction held 9 bases outside the gene matches. CDR3 sequence reads: CASSEASGSVADTQYF. DNA of the CDR3: TGTGCCAGCAGTGAGGCTAGCGGGAGTGTGGCGGATACGCAGTATTTT.

The rearrangement uses TRBV9 and TRBJ2-1, with 9 bases identical to TRBD2. V trimming: 2 bases; J trimming: 1 base; junction bases outside the gene matches: 4. Germline V gene lookup returns CDR1 SGDLS and CDR2 YYNGEE. This CDR3 is 16 amino acids long. The CDR3, as DNA: TGTGCCAGCAGCGTGGGACTAGCCGGTTCCTACAATGAGCAGTTCTTC. Amino acids: CASSVGLAGSYNEQFF.

This sequence joins TRBV14 and TRBJ1-2, with a weak D call TRBD1 (5 bases). V gave up 1 base and J gave up 6 bases, with 9 bases separating them. This CDR3 is 13 amino acids long. Germline V CDR1 and CDR2: SGHDN, FVKESK. The CDR3 DNA reads TGTGCCAGCAGCCAAGCAAACAGGCATGGCTACACCTTC. This sequence encodes CASSQANRHGYTF.

The chain recombines TRBV4-3 with TRBJ2-1, with a possible D match to TRBD2 (5 bases). V shed 3 bases and J shed 10 bases, with 22 bases lying between them. The germline V gene has CDR1 LGHNA and CDR2 YSLEER. CDR3 length: 16 residues. For the CDR3, the DNA is TGCGCCAGCAGCCACACTCCGGGCGGGTCTCTGGGCGAGCAGTTCTTC. Residues: CASSHTPGGSLGEQFF.